One sample yielded the 9 T cell receptor beta chains listed below, sequenced in a study of cytomegalovirus exposure and HLA in healthy donors (dated by TCRdb to 2016 to 2017). The library was produced with the immunoSEQ multiplex PCR assay. A mixture of 60 forward primers for TCR Vbeta segments and 13 reverse primers for TCR Jbeta segments was used in the multiplex PCR. Sourced from immuneACCESS, this table was stored by TCRdb with only in-frame sequences that have V and J called. A share of the clones is absent; for the studies checked, an unresolved V gene accounts for under half, and the remainder has no known explanation. The sample's table covers approximately 51,000 clones. 26% of the sample rests with the top ten. Sequencing was carried out using PBMCs. The origin of the receptors is a middle-aged man in good health and CMV-seropositive.

The chain uses TRBV19 and TRBJ2-3; 12 positions agree with TRBD2. V lost 4 bases and J lost 5; bases outside the gene matches: 1. The germline CDR1 and CDR2 sequences are LNHDA and SQIVND (reference sequence). This CDR3 spans 14 amino acids. The CDR3 loop reads CASSTGLAGDTQYF. DNA of the CDR3: TGTGCCAGTAGTACGGGACTAGCGGGAGATACGCAGTATTTT.

The chain carries TRBV27 and TRBJ2-5; a possible D gene is TRBD1 (5 bases). V was cut by 3 bases and J by 3 bases, with 8 bases left in between. Germline-derived CDR1 and CDR2 are MNHEY and SMNVEV (reference sequence). The CDR3 covers 13 residues. The CDR3 coding sequence is TGTGCCAGCAGTTTGACAGATGAAGAGACCCAGTACTTC. Residues: CASSLTDEETQYF.

The J gene is TRBJ2-1, the V gene TRBV7-9; D not certain. The CDR3 consists of 12 residues. Germline CDR1 is SEHNR and CDR2 is FQNEAQ (reference sequence). CDR3 in amino acids: CAAANPYNEQFF. The CDR3 region has the DNA TGTGCTGCGGCGAACCCCTACAATGAGCAGTTCTTC.

The chain recombines TRBV5-1 with TRBJ2-6; D is possibly TRBD1 (6 bases). CDR1 and CDR2 (germline): SGHRS, YFSETQ. Trimming took off 4 bases at V and 2 bases at J, with 10 bases between the two ends. The length of the CDR3 is 15 residues. The chain's CDR3 is CASSPGVTGANVLTF. CDR3 sequence (DNA): TGCGCCAGCAGCCCAGGGGTGACTGGGGCCAACGTCCTGACTTTC. The full variable domain, in which reference TRBV5-1 and TRBJ2-6 provide the parts outside the CDR3, is KAGVTQTPRYLIKTRGQQVTLSCSPISGHRSVSWYQQTPGQGLQFLFEYFSETQRNKGNFPGRFSGRQFSNSRSEMNVSTLELGDSALYLCASSPGVTGANVLTFGAGSRLTVL.

The CDR3 coding sequence is TGTGCCAGCAGCGGGGACAGGAAGAACTATGGCTACACCTTC. Amino acids: CASSGDRKNYGYTF. V and J are TRBV6-5 and TRBJ1-2, with 8 positions matching TRBD1. The germline CDR1 and CDR2 sequences are MNHEY and SVGAGI. With V trimmed by 6 bases and J by 2 bases, 5 bases remained unmatched. The CDR3 extends over 14 amino acids.

The rearrangement uses TRBV7-9 and TRBJ2-3; 11 nucleotides line up with TRBD2. The CDR3 extends over 15 amino acids. In germline, CDR1 is SEHNR, CDR2 FQNEAQ (reference sequence). Trimming removed 4 bases from V and 4 bases from J; junction bases left unmatched: 4. The CDR3 coding sequence is TGTGCCAGCAGCTCTAGCGGGGGGAGGGCAGATACGCAGTATTTT. This codes for CASSSSGGRADTQYF.

V and J are TRBV25-1 and TRBJ2-7, with TRBD1 matching over 9 bases. Germline lookup yields CDR1 MGHDK and CDR2 SYGVNS. CDR3 length: 13 amino acids. V was pared by 8 bases and J by 4 bases, with 6 bases of the junction left unmatched. Here the CDR3 reads CASQGDRVYEQYF. CDR3 DNA: TGTGCCAGCCAGGGGGACAGGGTATACGAGCAGTACTTC.

This rearrangement joins TRBV5-1 to TRBJ2-5; D is unclear. Germline V gives CDR1 SGHRS, CDR2 YFSETQ. This CDR3 has 13 residues. The ends were cut back, 6 bases at V and 3 bases at J, with 12 bases in the middle. This chain's CDR3 is CASNNQFEETQYF. DNA for the CDR3: TGCGCCAGCAATAACCAGTTTGAAGAGACCCAGTACTTC. The full variable domain, with the rest looked up from reference TRBV5-1 and TRBJ2-5, is KAGVTQTPRYLIKTRGQQVTLSCSPISGHRSVSWYQQTPGQGLQFLFEYFSETQRNKGNFPGRFSGRQFSNSRSEMNVSTLELGDSALYLCASNNQFEETQYFGPGTRLLVL.

CDR3: CASSFGGGRTDTQYF. CDR3 sequence (DNA): TGCGCCAGCAGCTTCGGCGGGGGCCGCACAGATACGCAGTATTTT. This chain links TRBV5-1 with TRBJ2-3, with D maybe TRBD2 (7 bases). Trimming shortened V by 2 bases and J by 1 base, and 11 bases separated the two germline ends. The CDR3 has 15 residues. Germline assignment: CDR1 SGHRS and CDR2 YFSETQ.